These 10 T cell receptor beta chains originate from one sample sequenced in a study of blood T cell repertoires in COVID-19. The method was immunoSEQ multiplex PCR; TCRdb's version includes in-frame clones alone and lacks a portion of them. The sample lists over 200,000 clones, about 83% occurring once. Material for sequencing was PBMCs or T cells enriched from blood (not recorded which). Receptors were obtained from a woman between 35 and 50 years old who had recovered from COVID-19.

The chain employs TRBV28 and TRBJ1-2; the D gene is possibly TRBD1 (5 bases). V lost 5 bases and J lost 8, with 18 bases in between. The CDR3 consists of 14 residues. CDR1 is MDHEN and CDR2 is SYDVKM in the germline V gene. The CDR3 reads CASSNRPRGGGYTF. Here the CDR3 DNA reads TGTGCCAGCAGTAACCGCCCGCGGGGCGGGGGCTACACCTTC.

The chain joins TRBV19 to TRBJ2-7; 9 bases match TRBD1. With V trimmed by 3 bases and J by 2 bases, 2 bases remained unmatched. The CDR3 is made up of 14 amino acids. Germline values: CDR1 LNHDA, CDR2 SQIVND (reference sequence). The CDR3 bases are TGTGCCAGTAGTATGGGACAGGGACCCTACGAGCAGTACTTC. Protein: CASSMGQGPYEQYF. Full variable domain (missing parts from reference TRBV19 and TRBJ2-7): DGGITQSPKYLFRKEGQNVTLSCEQNLNHDAMYWYRQDPGQGLRLIYYSQIVNDFQKGDIAEGYSVSREKKESFPLTVTSAQKNPTAFYLCASSMGQGPYEQYFGPGTRLTVT.

DNA of the CDR3: TGTGCCAGCAGCTTAGGTTTCGGTAAACCAACGCAGTACTTC. Translation gives CASSLGFGKPTQYF. This chain joins TRBV7-8 and TRBJ2-7; D is undetermined. From germline, CDR1 is SGHVS and CDR2 FQNEAQ. The CDR3 is 14 residues long. Trimming took 1 base from V and 9 from J, leaving 16 bases between them.

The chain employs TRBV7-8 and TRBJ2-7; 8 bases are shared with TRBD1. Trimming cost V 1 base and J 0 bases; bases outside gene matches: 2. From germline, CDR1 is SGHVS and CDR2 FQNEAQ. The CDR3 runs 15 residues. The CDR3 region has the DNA TGTGCCAGCAGCTTAGAAACAGGGGGCTCCTACGAGCAGTACTTC. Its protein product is CASSLETGGSYEQYF.

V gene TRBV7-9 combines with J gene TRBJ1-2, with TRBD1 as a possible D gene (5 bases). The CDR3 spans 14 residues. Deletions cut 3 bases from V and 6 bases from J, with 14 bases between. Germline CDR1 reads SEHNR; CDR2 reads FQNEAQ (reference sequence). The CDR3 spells CASSFLEWGNGYTF. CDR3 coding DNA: TGTGCCAGCAGCTTCCTCGAGTGGGGCAATGGCTACACCTTC. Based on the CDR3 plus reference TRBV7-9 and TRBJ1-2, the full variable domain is DTGVSQNPRHKITKRGQNVTFRCDPISEHNRLYWYRQTLGQGPEFLTYFQNEAQLEKSRLLSDRFSAERPKGSFSTLEIQRTEQGDSAMYLCASSFLEWGNGYTFGSGTRLTVV.

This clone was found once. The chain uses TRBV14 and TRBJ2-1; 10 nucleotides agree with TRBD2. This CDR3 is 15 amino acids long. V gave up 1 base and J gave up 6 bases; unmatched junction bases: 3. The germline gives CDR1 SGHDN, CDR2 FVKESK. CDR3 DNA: TGTGCCAGCAGCCAAGTCCTAGCGGGAGCCAATGAGCAGTTCTTC. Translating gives CASSQVLAGANEQFF.

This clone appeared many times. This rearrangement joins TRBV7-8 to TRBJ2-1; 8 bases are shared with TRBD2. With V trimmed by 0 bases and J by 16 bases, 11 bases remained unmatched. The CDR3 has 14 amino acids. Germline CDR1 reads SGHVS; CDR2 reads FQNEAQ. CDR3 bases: TGTGCCAGCAGCTTAGCCTTTTCCAGCGGGAGCCGCTTCTTC. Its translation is CASSLAFSSGSRFF. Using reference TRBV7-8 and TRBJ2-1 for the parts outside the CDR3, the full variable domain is GAGVSQSPRYKVAKRGQDVALRCDPISGHVSLFWYQQALGQGPEFLTYFQNEAQLDKSGLPSDRFFAERPEGSVSTLKIQRTQQEDSAVYLCASSLAFSSGSRFFGPGTRLTVL.

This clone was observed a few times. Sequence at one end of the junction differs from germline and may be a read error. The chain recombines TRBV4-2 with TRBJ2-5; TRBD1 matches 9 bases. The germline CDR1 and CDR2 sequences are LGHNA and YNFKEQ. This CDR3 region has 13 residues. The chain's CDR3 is CASSKDRGETQYF. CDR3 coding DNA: TGTGCCAGCAGCAAAGACAGGGGGGAGACCCAGTACTTC.

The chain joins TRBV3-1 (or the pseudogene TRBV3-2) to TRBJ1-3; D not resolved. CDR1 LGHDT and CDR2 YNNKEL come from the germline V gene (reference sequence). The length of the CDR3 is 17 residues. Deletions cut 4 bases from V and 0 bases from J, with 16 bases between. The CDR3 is CASSPRWRDHSGNTIYF. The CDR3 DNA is TGTGCCAGCAGCCCGAGGTGGCGCGATCACTCTGGAAACACCATATATTTT.

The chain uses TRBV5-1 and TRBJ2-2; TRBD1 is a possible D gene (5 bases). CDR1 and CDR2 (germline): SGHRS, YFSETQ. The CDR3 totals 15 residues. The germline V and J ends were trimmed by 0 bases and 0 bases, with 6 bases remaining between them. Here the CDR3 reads CASSLARANTGELFF. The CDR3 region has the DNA TGCGCCAGCAGCTTGGCCAGGGCGAACACCGGGGAGCTGTTTTTT.